This entry lists 14 T cell receptor beta chains sequenced from one sample in a study of beta chain features in type 1 diabetes. The study reverse transcribed the entire isolated RNA, so it sequenced expressed TCRB transcripts. Repertoires were generated with immunoSEQ multiplex PCR, while TCRdb's copy carries only in-frame clones and drops some. This table has hundreds of thousands of clones, 10% to 15% appearing once. The sequenced material came from naive CD4+ T cells from blood. All receptors derive from a man aged 18-30 years in good health.

This clone was counted ten times or more. The chain carries TRBV30 and TRBJ2-3; 13 bases are a match to TRBD2. The germline V gene has CDR1 GTSNPN and CDR2 SVGIG (reference sequence). J gave up 4 bases and V 5 bases, and 3 bases lay outside the gene matches. CDR3 length equals 14 residues. This chain's CDR3 is CAWGLAGVADTQYF. Here the CDR3 DNA reads TGTGCCTGGGGACTAGCGGGAGTGGCAGATACGCAGTATTTT.

The V gene is TRBV7-2, the J gene TRBJ2-5; perhaps TRBD2 as D (6 bases). V shed 1 base and J shed 3 bases, with 18 bases lying between them. The CDR3 length is 17 residues. The germline V gene has CDR1 SGHTA and CDR2 FQGNSA. This chain's CDR3 is CASSLEAGSPLKETQYF. In DNA, the CDR3 is TGTGCCAGCAGCTTAGAAGCGGGCAGCCCATTGAAAGAGACCCAGTACTTC.

V and J are TRBV30 and TRBJ2-3, with TRBD2 matching over 7 bases. The CDR3 extends over 13 amino acids. Germline-derived CDR1 and CDR2 are GTSNPN and SVGIG (reference sequence). V lost 4 bases and J lost 6; bases outside the gene matches: 7. The CDR3 nucleotides are TGTGCCTGGAAACGCGGGAGTAGGGATACGCAGTATTTT. This codes for CAWKRGSRDTQYF.

This clone was found once. The genes are TRBV18 and TRBJ2-7; 7 bases align to TRBD1. The CDR3 covers 14 residues. V lost 2 bases, J lost 7 bases, and 8 bases stayed unmatched. Germline V gene data show CDR1 as KGHSH and CDR2 as LQKENI. CDR3 DNA sequence: TGTGCCAGCTCACCAGGGGGACAGCCCAGGGAGCAGTACTTC. The encoded protein is CASSPGGQPREQYF.

This chain connects TRBV11-2 to TRBJ2-2; D unresolved. CDR1 and CDR2 (germline): SGHAT, FQNNGV. V was cut by 6 bases and J by 1 base, with 9 bases left in between. The CDR3 is 14 residues long. CDR3 sequence (DNA): TGTGCCAGCAGAGATCCAGGGAACACCGGGGAGCTGTTTTTT. This sequence encodes CASRDPGNTGELFF.

The chain combines TRBV18 with TRBJ2-7; perhaps TRBD2 as D (5 bases). Germline-derived CDR1 and CDR2 are KGHSH and LQKENI. This CDR3 region has 15 residues. Trimming left V 2 bases short and J 4 bases short, with 15 bases between. CDR3 DNA sequence: TGTGCCAGCTCACCAAGGATGGAGGAGGCGTACGAGCAGTACTTC. Translated, it gives CASSPRMEEAYEQYF.

V and J are TRBV28 and TRBJ2-1; TRBD1 agrees at 9 bases. Germline CDR1 reads MDHEN; CDR2 reads SYDVKM. Trimming at V came to 5 bases and at J to 8 bases, leaving 13 bases not matched to a gene. This CDR3 comprises 16 residues. The CDR3 loop is CASSPLTRDRDHEQFF. As DNA, the CDR3 is TGTGCCAGCAGTCCCCTGACCCGGGACAGGGACCATGAGCAGTTCTTC.

The rearrangement joins TRBV5-1 to TRBJ2-7, with unresolved D. CDR1 is SGHRS and CDR2 is YFSETQ in the germline V gene. CDR3 length: 15 residues. V was cut by 2 bases and J by 2 bases, with 14 bases left in between. The CDR3 region has the DNA TGCGCCAGCAGCTTAGACCCCGAGGAACCCTACGAGCAGTACTTC. It translates to CASSLDPEEPYEQYF.

The V and J genes are TRBV6-1 and TRBJ1-5; D is unresolved. Germline assignment: CDR1 MNHNS and CDR2 SASEGT. The CDR3 length is 12 residues. Trimming cost V 5 bases and J 7 bases, with 9 bases left between them. CDR3 in amino acids: CASSFGSQPQHF. The DNA of the CDR3 is TGTGCCAGCAGTTTTGGGAGCCAGCCCCAGCATTTT.

This chain links TRBV28 with TRBJ1-1; tentatively, D is TRBD1 (5 bases). Trimming stripped 6 bases from V and 0 bases from J, with 11 bases between. CDR3 length equals 14 residues. Germline assignment: CDR1 MDHEN and CDR2 SYDVKM. The CDR3 bases are TGTGCCAGCAGCCCGGGGGGAATGAACACTGAAGCTTTCTTT. Translated: CASSPGGMNTEAFF. Looking up the rest from reference TRBV28 and TRBJ1-1 gives the full variable domain: DVKVTQSSRYLVKRTGEKVFLECVQDMDHENMFWYRQDPGLGLRLIYFSYDVKMKEKGDIPEGYSVSREKKERFSLILESASTNQTSMYLCASSPGGMNTEAFFGQGTRLTVV.

The chain has TRBV5-1 and TRBJ2-3; 10 nucleotides align to TRBD2. The germline V gene has CDR1 SGHRS and CDR2 YFSETQ. The V segment lost 1 base and the J segment 6 bases; nucleotides outside the gene matches: 5. This CDR3 spans 15 amino acids. CDR3 coding DNA: TGCGCCAGCAGCTTGTATGGACTAGCGGTTGATACGCAGTATTTT. It codes for CASSLYGLAVDTQYF. The complete variable domain, with remaining parts taken from reference TRBV5-1 and TRBJ2-3, reads KAGVTQTPRYLIKTRGQQVTLSCSPISGHRSVSWYQQTPGQGLQFLFEYFSETQRNKGNFPGRFSGRQFSNSRSEMNVSTLELGDSALYLCASSLYGLAVDTQYFGPGTRLTVL.

The rearrangement uses TRBV28 and TRBJ2-5, with 8 bases aligning to TRBD2. The CDR3 contains 15 residues. V lost 6 bases, J lost 2 bases, and 8 bases stayed unmatched. Germline V CDR1 and CDR2: MDHEN, SYDVKM. CDR3 amino acids: CASRPTGGVQETQYF. The DNA of the CDR3 is TGTGCCAGCAGACCAACCGGGGGGGTACAAGAGACCCAGTACTTC. Variable domain in full (rest from reference TRBV28 and TRBJ2-5): DVKVTQSSRYLVKRTGEKVFLECVQDMDHENMFWYRQDPGLGLRLIYFSYDVKMKEKGDIPEGYSVSREKKERFSLILESASTNQTSMYLCASRPTGGVQETQYFGPGTRLLVL.

This clone was detected only a few times. This sequence joins TRBV30 and TRBJ2-7; D might be TRBD2 (6 bases). V lost 0 bases and J lost 4, with 13 bases in between. Germline V gene lookup returns CDR1 GTSNPN and CDR2 SVGIG (reference sequence). CDR3 length: 14 residues. The DNA for the CDR3 is TGTGCCTGGAGTGTCGGAGGGGTGGAATACGAGCAGTACTTC. This gives the protein CAWSVGGVEYEQYF.

The genes are TRBV7-2 and TRBJ1-1, with 7 bases matching TRBD1. Germline CDR1 and CDR2: SGHTA and FQGNSA. The CDR3 is 14 amino acids. With V trimmed by 5 bases and J by 1 base, 4 bases remained unmatched. The CDR3 DNA reads as TGTGCCAGCAGCAGGGCAGGGGGGAACACTGAAGCTTTCTTT. Protein: CASSRAGGNTEAFF.